These 9 T cell receptor beta chains originate from one sample sequenced in a study of control samples from healthy donors and cancer patients. Data came from immunoSEQ multiplex PCR; TCRdb stores just in-frame clones and leaves some out. The data hold roughly 28,000 clones, with roughly 85% observed a single time. The sequencing sample was made of PBMCs. The receptors were gathered from a man aged 55-75 years with head and neck cancer.

The CDR3 nucleotides are TGTGCTAGTGGTCCTGTGGGCGTTTTGCCCCTCCACTTT. It encodes CASGPVGVLPLHF. The gene calls are TRBV12-5 and TRBJ1-6; D is unresolved. Deletions cut 5 bases from V and 13 bases from J, with 15 bases between. Germline-derived CDR1 and CDR2 are LGHNT and FRNRAP. CDR3 length: 13 residues.

The V gene is TRBV27, the J gene TRBJ2-5, with 12 bases lining up with TRBD1. The CDR3 runs 15 residues. J lost 5 bases, V lost 2 bases, and 3 bases had no gene match. Germline CDR1 MNHEY, CDR2 SMNVEV (reference sequence). The CDR3 DNA is TGTGCCAGCAGTTTAGGGACAGGGGGCATCGAGACCCAGTACTTC. Translation: CASSLGTGGIETQYF.

This clone has more than one count but fewer than ten. This same CDR3 is encoded by further DNA sequences in the sample. The CDR3 loop reads CASSRTGNNSPLHF. As DNA, the CDR3 is TGTGCCAGCAGCCGGACAGGAAATAATTCACCCCTCCACTTT. The chain is built from TRBV11-1 and TRBJ1-6; 7 bases align to TRBD1. V trimming: 5 bases; J trimming: 5 bases; junction bases outside the gene matches: 3. In germline, CDR1 is SGHAT, CDR2 FQDESV (reference sequence). This CDR3 spans 14 amino acids.

The rearrangement joins TRBV4-1 to TRBJ2-2; D not certain. From germline, CDR1 is MGHRA and CDR2 YSYEKL. V lost 3 bases and J 7 bases, leaving 6 bases between the germline ends. The length of the CDR3 is 12 residues. The CDR3 protein is CASSHRDGELFF. The DNA for the CDR3 is TGCGCCAGCAGCCACCGTGACGGGGAGCTGTTTTTT.

The genes are TRBV19 and TRBJ2-1; a possible D gene is TRBD1 (5 bases). The CDR3 has 15 amino acids. Germline V gene sequence: CDR1 LNHDA, CDR2 SQIVND (reference sequence). V was trimmed by 6 bases and J by 6 bases, leaving 18 bases between them. DNA of the CDR3: TGTGCCAGTAGCGACAGCACTAACTGGGCCAATGAGCAGTTCTTC. Amino acids: CASSDSTNWANEQFF.

This clone was recorded a few times. This chain joins TRBV9 and TRBJ1-1; perhaps TRBD1 as D (6 bases). The V gene's germline CDR1 is SGDLS and CDR2 YYNGEE. Trimming removed 4 bases from V and 0 bases from J, with 13 bases in between. This CDR3 region has 15 residues. CDR3 in amino acids: CASSIRTEMNTEAFF. CDR3 in DNA: TGTGCCAGCAGCATACGGACAGAGATGAACACTGAAGCTTTCTTT.

The rearrangement uses TRBV14 and TRBJ2-7; D gene unclear. Germline V gene data show CDR1 as SGHDN and CDR2 as FVKESK. The CDR3 covers 14 residues. With 4 bases removed from V and 4 bases from J, the gap between germline ends came to 14 bases. This chain's CDR3 is CASSREINRYEQYF. CDR3 DNA: TGTGCCAGCAGCCGAGAGATAAATAGGTACGAGCAGTACTTC.

The chain links TRBV6-5 to TRBJ1-1; 7 positions agree with TRBD1. Looked up from germline, CDR1 is MNHEY and CDR2 is SVGAGI. The CDR3 runs 15 residues. J lost 3 bases, V lost 5 bases, and 9 bases had no gene match. The CDR3 nucleotides are TGTGCCAGCAGTAGTCCGGACAGGTTCTACACTGAAGCTTTCTTT. Protein sequence: CASSSPDRFYTEAFF.

This clone appeared once. The chain carries TRBV19 and TRBJ2-1; TRBD1 might be the D (6 bases). CDR1 is LNHDA and CDR2 is SQIVND in the germline V gene (reference sequence). The CDR3 runs 15 residues. With 1 base removed from V and 5 bases from J, the gap between germline ends came to 12 bases. CDR3 DNA sequence: TGTGCCAGTAGTATAGCAAGGACAGTTGACAATGAGCAGTTCTTC. Protein sequence: CASSIARTVDNEQFF.